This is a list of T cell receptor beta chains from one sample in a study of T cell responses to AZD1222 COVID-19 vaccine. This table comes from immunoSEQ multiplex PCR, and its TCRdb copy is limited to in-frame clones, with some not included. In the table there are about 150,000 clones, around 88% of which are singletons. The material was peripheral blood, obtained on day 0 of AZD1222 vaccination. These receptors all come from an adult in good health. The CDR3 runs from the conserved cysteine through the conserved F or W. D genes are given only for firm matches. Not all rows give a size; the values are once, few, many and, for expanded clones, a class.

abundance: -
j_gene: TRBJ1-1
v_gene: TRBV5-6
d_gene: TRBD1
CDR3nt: TGTGCCAGCAGCTTGGACGGACAGGGGGAGGAAGCTTTCTTT
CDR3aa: CASSLDGQGEEAFF

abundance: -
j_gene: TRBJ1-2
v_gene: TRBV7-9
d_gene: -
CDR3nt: TGTGCCAGCAGCTCCATCAGGGGATCGGATGGCTACACCTTC
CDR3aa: CASSSIRGSDGYTF

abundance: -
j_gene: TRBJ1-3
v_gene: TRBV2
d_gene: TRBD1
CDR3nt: TGTGCCAGCAGTGGTGGTCGAGGACAGGGGAGTACTGGAAACACCATATATTTT
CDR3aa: CASSGGRGQGSTGNTIYF

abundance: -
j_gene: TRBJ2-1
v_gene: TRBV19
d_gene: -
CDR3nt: TGTGCCAGTAGTACGACAGGCTCGGGAGCGGGACTTTACAATGAGCAGTTCTTC
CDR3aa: CASSTTGSGAGLYNEQFF

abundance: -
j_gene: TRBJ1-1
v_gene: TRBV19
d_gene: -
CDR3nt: TGTGCCAGTAGTCCCTGGGGGGGAACTACTGAAGCTTTCTTT
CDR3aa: CASSPWGGTTEAFF

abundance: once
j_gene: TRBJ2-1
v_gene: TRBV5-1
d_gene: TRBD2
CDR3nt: TGCGCCAGCAGCTGGAGGACTAGCGGGATCTCCAATGAGCAGTTCTTC
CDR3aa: CASSWRTSGISNEQFF

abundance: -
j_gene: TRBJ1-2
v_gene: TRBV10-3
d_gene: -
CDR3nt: TGTGCCATCGATCTAAAGGGACAAGGTGGCTATGGCTACACCTTC
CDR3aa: CAIDLKGQGGYGYTF

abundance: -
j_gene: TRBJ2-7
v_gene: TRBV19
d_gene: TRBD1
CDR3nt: TGTGCCAGTACCCCCAGACAGGGGCTTTCCTACGAGCAGTACTTC
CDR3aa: CASTPRQGLSYEQYF

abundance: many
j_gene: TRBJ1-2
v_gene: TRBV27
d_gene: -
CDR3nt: TGTGCCAGCAGTTTATCCTTTTGGGGTGGCTACACCTTC
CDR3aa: CASSLSFWGGYTF

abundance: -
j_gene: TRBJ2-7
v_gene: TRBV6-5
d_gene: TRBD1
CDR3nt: TGTGCCAGCCTTACCGGGACAGGCTACGAGCAGTACTTC
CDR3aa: CASLTGTGYEQYF

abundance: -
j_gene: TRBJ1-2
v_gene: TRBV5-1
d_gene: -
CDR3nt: TGCGCCAGCAGCTTTGGGACGGTAGCTAACTATGGCTACACCTTC
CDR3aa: CASSFGTVANYGYTF